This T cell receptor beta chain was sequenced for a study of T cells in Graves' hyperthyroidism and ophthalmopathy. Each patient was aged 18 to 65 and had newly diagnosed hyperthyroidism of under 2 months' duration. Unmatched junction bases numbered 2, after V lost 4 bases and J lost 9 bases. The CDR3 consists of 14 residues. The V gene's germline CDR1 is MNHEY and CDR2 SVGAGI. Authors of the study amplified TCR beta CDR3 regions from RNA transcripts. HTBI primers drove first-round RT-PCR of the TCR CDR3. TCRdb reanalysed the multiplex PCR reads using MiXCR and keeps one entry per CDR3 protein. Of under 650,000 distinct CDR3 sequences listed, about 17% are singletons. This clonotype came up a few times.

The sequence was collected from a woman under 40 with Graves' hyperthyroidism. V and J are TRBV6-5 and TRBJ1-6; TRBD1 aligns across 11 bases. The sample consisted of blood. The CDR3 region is CASSSDRGPSPLHF. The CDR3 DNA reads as TGTGCCAGCAGTTCGGACAGGGGGCCTTCACCCCTCCACTTT.